These 8 T cell receptor beta chains originate from one sample sequenced in a study of blood T cell repertoires in COVID-19. TCRdb's copy holds only in-frame clones and misses some; the assay was immunoSEQ multiplex PCR. The repertoire consists of around 65,000 clones, with about four fifths occurring once and the leading ten covering about 6.4%. The sample consisted of peripheral blood. The receptors shown here come from a woman in her fifties or sixties with active or convalescent COVID-19.

This chain uses TRBV28 with TRBJ2-5; 9 bases agree with TRBD1. CDR1 is MDHEN, CDR2 SYDVKM, per germline. The CDR3 is made up of 14 amino acids. J lost 4 bases, V lost 4 bases, and 4 bases had no gene match. CDR3 in DNA: TGTGCCAGCAGTTCTGGACAGGGGTCAGAGACCCAGTACTTC. Protein: CASSSGQGSETQYF.

V gene TRBV28 combines with J gene TRBJ2-7; 7 bases agree with TRBD2. There are 15 residues in the CDR3. The germline gives CDR1 MDHEN, CDR2 SYDVKM. The J segment lost 2 bases and the V segment lost 5 bases, leaving 9 bases of the junction unmatched. The CDR3 nucleotides read TGTGCCAGCAGTCGACCGCGGCTAGCGGCCTACGAGCAGTACTTC. It is translated as CASSRPRLAAYEQYF.

This chain links TRBV19 with TRBJ1-2; 7 bases match TRBD1. Germline V CDR1 and CDR2: LNHDA, SQIVND (reference sequence). V gave up 4 bases and J gave up 8 bases; unmatched junction bases: 10. The CDR3 has 14 residues. This CDR3 is CASSTGQFYLGYTF. CDR3 DNA sequence: TGTGCCAGTAGTACGGGACAGTTTTATTTGGGCTACACCTTC.

This rearrangement joins TRBV27 to TRBJ1-1; TRBD1 agrees at 10 bases. Germline V lookup: CDR1 MNHEY, CDR2 SMNVEV (reference sequence). The trim removed 4 bases at V and 4 bases at J, leaving 3 bases unmatched. The CDR3 sequence is 14 residues long. This chain's CDR3 is CASSSGQGITEAFF. CDR3 nucleotides: TGTGCCAGCAGTTCGGGACAGGGGATCACTGAAGCTTTCTTT.

This chain connects TRBV7-2 to TRBJ1-2; TRBD1 might be the D (5 bases). Trimming removed 0 bases at V and 6 bases at J, with 11 bases between. Per the germline V gene, CDR1 is SGHTA and CDR2 is FQGNSA. This CDR3 has 14 residues. Written as DNA, the CDR3 is TGTGCCAGCAGCTTAGCGGGGGGAAGGGATGGCTACACCTTC. This codes for CASSLAGGRDGYTF.

CDR3 protein: CASSIGTGVGNTIYF. The DNA for the CDR3 is TGTGCCAGTAGTATTGGGACAGGGGTCGGAAACACCATATATTTT. The V gene is TRBV19, the J gene TRBJ1-3; 10 bases align to TRBD1. The CDR3 has 15 amino acids. V gave up 3 bases and J gave up 4 bases; unmatched junction bases: 3. CDR1 and CDR2 (germline): LNHDA, SQIVND (reference sequence). Supplemented by reference TRBV19 and TRBJ1-3, the full variable domain reads DGGITQSPKYLFRKEGQNVTLSCEQNLNHDAMYWYRQDPGQGLRLIYYSQIVNDFQKGDIAEGYSVSREKKESFPLTVTSAQKNPTAFYLCASSIGTGVGNTIYFGEGSWLTVV.

By its share, this clone is medium-sized (0.01 to 0.1%). The chain employs TRBV7-9 and TRBJ2-1; 7 positions agree with TRBD1. This CDR3 is 15 amino acids long. V was pared by 5 bases and J by 7 bases, with 11 bases of the junction left unmatched. Germline V gene lookup returns CDR1 SEHNR and CDR2 FQNEAQ (reference sequence). CDR3 residues: CASSQGDPRRNEQFF. The CDR3, as DNA: TGTGCCAGCAGCCAGGGGGACCCCCGGCGGAATGAGCAGTTCTTC. The variable domain in full, with the rest retrieved from reference TRBV7-9 and TRBJ2-1, is DTGVSQNPRHKITKRGQNVTFRCDPISEHNRLYWYRQTLGQGPEFLTYFQNEAQLEKSRLLSDRFSAERPKGSFSTLEIQRTEQGDSAMYLCASSQGDPRRNEQFFGPGTRLTVL.

The chain couples TRBV6-1 to TRBJ2-4, with TRBD1 matching over 8 bases. From germline, CDR1 is MNHNS and CDR2 SASEGT. The CDR3 totals 16 residues. J gave up 0 bases and V 2 bases, and 3 bases lay outside the gene matches. In DNA form, the CDR3 reads TGTGCCAGCAGTGAACAGGGGGCCCTAGCCAAAAACATTCAGTACTTC. Translation gives CASSEQGALAKNIQYF.